This entry describes one T cell receptor beta chain. This clone occurred a few times. The antigen this receptor binds is unknown. No base qualities exist here, and no much larger clone lies one base off it. CDR1 and CDR2, looked up from the germline V gene, are LGHNT and FRNRAP. V is cut back by 5 bases and J by 2 bases, with 2 bases in the junction unmatched. The CDR3 runs 13 amino acids, cysteine and phenylalanine included. Just CDR3 DNA is preserved here, 39 bases in frame from base 1. The data were taken from a study of cytomegalovirus exposure and HLA in healthy donors (dated by TCRdb to about 2017). Study-level background: According to an earlier analysis of a few hundred of the donors, some 180 million T cells yielded 117 million unique TCR beta sequences and about 280 Gb of sequence data. Approximately 300 gigabases of sequencing data and 70 million to 95 million unique TCR sequences made up an early release that covered 640 HLA-typed donors. Of the 300 to 450 genotyped donors, around 81% fell in the genetic ancestry cluster associated with self-reported Caucasian donors. The study aimed to test whether cataloging public T cell receptors could reveal signatures of past pathogen exposure. The T cell repertoires of 666 subjects were profiled by immunosequencing and related to cytomegalovirus serostatus. In addition to the first cohort of 666 subjects, a separate validation cohort of approximately 130 different subjects was used. To predict cytomegalovirus infection status, the study brought together high-throughput TCR immunosequencing, statistical association of individual TCRs with disease status, and machine learning. To study patterns of TCR occurrence, a later analysis re-analyzed previously published TCR beta repertoires from 650 to 750 donors and added high-resolution HLA genotyping. Rather than using new phenotypic data, the later analysis identified candidate immune exposures from TCR beta sequences and from how often those sequences occurred across donors. An earlier analysis of 587 of the donors used high-throughput TCR beta sequencing to judge whether each TCR beta V gene segment behaved as functional or pseudogenic. Donor age, sex, ethnicity and CMV serostatus were compiled alongside the repertoire data. In a later genetic analysis, genome-wide SNP genotypes for about 55% of the roughly 700 donors were used, and that subset was treated as a discovery cohort. All discovery cohort repertoires had been generated on a single sequencing platform. HLA typing included class I and class II loci at four-digit resolution. Typing coverage differed by locus: A, B, C, DRB1 and DQB1 were typed in roughly 629-630 donors, DQA1 in 522, DPA1 in some 570, and DPB1 in around 490. Because of strong linkage in the cohort, five DR-DQ haplotypes were treated as single units for association and clustering. On average, roughly 240,000 unique TCR beta nucleotide sequences were sequenced per donor among 300 to 500 genotyped donors of the cohort, with approximately 18% of those sequences being non-productive. The paper's findings and limits, for the study overall: According to a later analysis, most CMV-associated TCR beta chains appeared to be HLA-restricted, and the HLA associations seemed to be driven largely by CMV exposure. Compared with equally common non-associated chains, HLA-associated TCR beta chains in a later analysis were more clonally expanded and had lower generation probabilities. A further reported finding was that TCR beta sequences accurately predicted the HLA-A and HLA-B alleles for most subjects in the first cohort. In both the original and validation cohorts, the classifier was reported to diagnose cytomegalovirus status with high specificity and sensitivity. This cohort had only TCR beta chains sequenced, and the lack of alpha or paired-chain data limited which features could be detected. In a later analysis, the rate of TCR association differed among HLA loci, with DRB1 alleles having the most associated TCRs and HLA-C alleles having the fewest. A total of about 150 TCR beta chains were listed by the study as associated with cytomegalovirus. While some public TCRs were present in many individuals, most TCR sequences turned up only very rarely across donors. In a later analysis, several top co-occurrence clusters were reported to appear linked to parvovirus B19, influenza, CMV and Epstein-Barr virus. In a later analysis, over 15,000 TCR beta sequences were associated with specific HLA alleles at a false discovery rate of 0.05. According to a later genetic analysis, donors in an Asian-associated ancestry cluster had fewer N-insertions in productive TCRs than the approximately 670-donor mean. The presence/absence analyses assumed that sequencing depth was roughly uniform across donors, and that assumption may not be true. Some IMGT-functional V segments, including TRBV6-2 and TRBV6-3, could not be told apart with the 87-base-pair reads, so those segments were excluded. In vitro tests confirmed that a few of the cytomegalovirus-associated TCR beta chains recognize cytomegalovirus antigens. The authors suggested that the approach could potentially be extended to other disease states and immunological phenotypes. Because HLA typing was unavailable for some donors at each locus, only the typed subset was used in association tests. An earlier analysis of approximately 540 of the donors showed that most TCR beta V segments appeared in productive rearrangements either about 90% or about 30% of the time, which broadly matched IMGT annotations. In a later genetic analysis, a missense DCLRE1C variant was associated with V-gene and J-gene trimming of TCR beta chains, and the association was replicated in an independent cohort. Linkage disequilibrium might explain the correlated functional status among segregating V segments, but an unknown experimental factor could not be ruled out. The sequencing pipeline was judged likely to have produced a cluster of highly shared sequence variants as a technical artifact. Because counts were too low, some 16 rarely observed V segments, including chromosome 9 orphons, were excluded from the earlier analysis of several hundred of the donors. CMV serostatus was the only immune exposure information available for the cohort. Assigning TCR associations to individual alleles was difficult when HLA alleles, especially DR and DQ, strongly co-occurred.

The cohort was made up of 650 to 700 healthy bone marrow donors. All cohort members were sampled while nominally healthy, although unrecorded immune exposures were likely present. The donor was CMV seropositive and was included in the group of some 290 seropositive cohort members. Each donor provided a peripheral blood sample, and peripheral blood mononuclear cells were used for TCR beta sequencing. The Qiagen DNeasy Blood Extraction Kit was used to extract genomic DNA from the blood cell samples. The receptor library was made with the immunoSEQ multiplex PCR assay. For the multiplex PCR, a mixture combining 60 forward primers for TCR Vbeta segments and 13 reverse primers for TCR Jbeta segments was used. A multiplex PCR assay on genomic DNA amplified the CDR3 region of rearranged TCR beta genes. The Illumina HiSeq System was used to sequence the amplified TCR beta libraries as 87-base-pair reads. The authors processed their data as follows. A later analysis tallied some 79 million unique TCR beta chains across the 600 to 700 repertoires, and some 10 million of those chains were shared by two or more donors. To remove PCR and sequencing errors, raw reads were error-corrected and collapsed into unique sequences using a nearest-neighbor algorithm that merged closely related sequences. V, D and J gene segments were assigned by aligning CDR3 sequences to IMGT reference sequences. For a sequence to be retained, at least a six-nucleotide match to both a V gene segment and a J gene segment was required. Rearrangements were classified as productive when the CDR3 lacked stop codons and remained in frame with V and J, and all other rearrangements were classified as non-productive. Following IMGT convention, CDR3 was defined as the stretch from the second conserved V-encoded cysteine to the conserved J-encoded phenylalanine. In an earlier analysis of roughly 610 of the donors, sequences lacking an unambiguous match to a single V gene segment were excluded. An earlier analysis of just under 600 of the donors called V segments functional above 56.7% productive rearrangements and segregating when the between-donor standard deviation exceeded 5%. A statistical classification framework was built to diagnose cytomegalovirus status from the catalog of TCR beta chain sequences. A later analysis assigned V and J genes by comparing TCR nucleotide sequences with IMGT/GENE-DB human TR gene sequences. The TCRdist pipeline was used in a later analysis to assign CDR3 sequences and most-parsimonious VDJ recombination scenarios. A later analysis defined each TCR beta chain by its CDR3 amino acid sequence plus V-gene family, and excluded reads lacking a unique V-gene family. As a way to deal with suspected cross-contamination and a sequencing artifact, a later analysis dropped 592 nucleotide sequences that were highly shared and had low generation probability. In a later analysis, a clonal expansion index was calculated for each public chain from normalized within-repertoire ranks of inferred template counts. A later analysis computed generation probabilities with a VDJ recombination model fitted to out-of-frame rearrangements, and checked the results against IGoR. In a later analysis, hypergeometric tests were used to score TCR-TCR, TCR-HLA and TCR-CMV co-occurrence, with a repertoire-size bias correction applied to TCR pairs. In a later analysis, false discovery rates were estimated by permuting HLA or CMV assignments 20 times. In a later analysis, co-occurring TCRs were grouped using DBSCAN, and TCRdist sequence similarity was added for clustering within HLA-allele-positive subsets. Co-occurrence clustering excluded repertoires with fewer than 30,000 or more than 120,000 public chains, plus five with anomalous nucleotide sharing. The clones in this table, taken by TCRdb from immuneACCESS, are in-frame only. Not every clone is retained; where verified, under half of the shortfall comes from an unresolved V gene, and the cause of the rest is unknown. That table gives V, J and clone size, and the DNA gave D and trimming. This sample holds roughly 34,000 clones; about two thirds were observed only once. Roughly a tenth of the sample is held by the ten biggest clonotypes.

The clonotype comes from a man aged 40-49 years in good health and CMV-seropositive. Sequencing used PBMCs. The chain is encoded by TRBV12-5 joined to TRBJ2-5; the junction holds 7 bases that match TRBD1. The CDR3 has the sequence CASGPQGQETQYF. The base sequence is TGTGCTAGTGGTCCACAGGGGCAAGAGACCCAGTACTTC.